The 9 T cell receptor beta chains below all came from one sample that was sequenced in a study of blood T cell repertoires in COVID-19. Profiling relied on immunoSEQ multiplex PCR, and the TCRdb table lists in-frame clones only, not all of them. The table records about 260,000 clones, around 90% of them present only once. The sample comprised peripheral blood. The origin of the receptors is a man aged 60 to 75 who had recovered from COVID-19.

The chain uses TRBV2 and TRBJ2-1; the D gene is possibly TRBD1 (6 bases). Trimming stripped 6 bases from V and 7 bases from J, with 10 bases between. The CDR3 totals 12 residues. Looked up from germline, CDR1 is SNHLY and CDR2 is FYNNEI. The CDR3 nucleotides read TGTGCCAGCAGGGAACAGGGAAATGAGCAGTTCTTC. Protein sequence: CASREQGNEQFF.

The chain recombines TRBV7-6 with TRBJ2-3; TRBD2 matches at 11 bases. From germline, CDR1 is SGHVS and CDR2 FNYEAQ. The CDR3 spans 15 residues. V lost 5 bases and J lost 1; bases outside the gene matches: 2. The CDR3, as DNA: TGTGCCAGCAGCAAGGGACTAGCGGGCACAGATACGCAGTATTTT. Its protein is CASSKGLAGTDTQYF.

The rearrangement joins TRBV3-1 (or the pseudogene TRBV3-2) to TRBJ2-3; 8 bases agree with TRBD1. The junction had 15 bases not matched to a gene; V was cut back by 0 bases and J by 1 base. Germline V gives CDR1 LGHDT, CDR2 YNNKEL (reference sequence). The CDR3 is made up of 20 amino acids. As DNA, the CDR3 is TGTGCCAGCAGCCAAGAGGGGCAGGGGGCAAGGTTTCTCGGCACAGATACGCAGTATTTT. This translates into CASSQEGQGARFLGTDTQYF.

J is TRBJ1-5 and V is TRBV19; TRBD1 matches at 7 bases. The germline gives CDR1 LNHDA, CDR2 SQIVND (reference sequence). The CDR3 runs 16 residues. The J segment lost 0 bases and the V segment lost 4 bases, leaving 6 bases of the junction unmatched. The CDR3 coding sequence is TGTGCCAGTAGTACTCCCTCAGGGGGTAGCAATCAGCCCCAGCATTTT. Translating gives CASSTPSGGSNQPQHF.

This chain joins TRBV12-3 or TRBV12-4 and TRBJ1-4, with D maybe TRBD1 (6 bases). Trimming cost V 5 bases and J 8 bases, with 12 bases left between them. This CDR3 has 13 residues. CDR3 DNA sequence: TGTGCCAGCAGTGGGGGCCACAGGGAAAAACTGTTTTTT. Protein product: CASSGGHREKLFF.

The chain has TRBV7-2 and TRBJ1-2, with D possibly being TRBD1 (5 bases). The CDR3 runs 18 residues. Trimming removed 5 bases from V and 0 bases from J, with 22 bases in between. Germline V gene data show CDR1 as SGHTA and CDR2 as FQGNSA. CDR3: CASSPVPGPTNSNYGYTF. In nucleotides, the CDR3 is TGTGCCAGCAGCCCCGTACCAGGGCCAACGAATTCTAACTATGGCTACACCTTC. The full variable domain, with the rest looked up from reference TRBV7-2 and TRBJ1-2, is GAGVSQSPSNKVTEKGKDVELRCDPISGHTALYWYRQSLGQGLEFLIYFQGNSAPDKSGLPSDRFSAERTGGSVSTLTIQRTQQEDSAVYLCASSPVPGPTNSNYGYTFGSGTRLTVV.

The chain employs TRBV11-1 and TRBJ1-3; D unclear. Germline V gene sequence: CDR1 SGHAT, CDR2 FQDESV (reference sequence). V shed 0 bases and J shed 6 bases, with 6 bases lying between them. The CDR3 length is 13 residues. The CDR3 coding sequence is TGTGCCAGCAGCTTAGCACCAGAAAACACCATATATTTT. It yields the protein CASSLAPENTIYF.

The chain joins TRBV5-1 to TRBJ1-2; 8 bases map to TRBD1. This CDR3 is 13 amino acids long. Per the germline V gene, CDR1 is SGHRS and CDR2 is YFSETQ. J was trimmed by 4 bases and V by 4 bases; bases with no gene match: 3. Here the CDR3 DNA reads TGCGCCAGCAGCCGGGACAGGATCTATGGCTACACCTTC. Encoded protein: CASSRDRIYGYTF.

The J gene is TRBJ2-5, the V gene TRBV5-1; TRBD2 matches 12 bases. Germline CDR1 and CDR2: SGHRS and YFSETQ. V was clipped by 3 bases and J by 4 bases; unmatched bases: 13. The CDR3 extends over 18 amino acids. In DNA form, the CDR3 reads TGCGCCAGCAGCTCCCGGGGGCTAGCGGGGGGGCGAGGAGAGACCCAGTACTTC. Its translation is CASSSRGLAGGRGETQYF.